This record looks at one TCR beta chain sequence and its context. An input of roughly 0.5 to 1 ug of RNA was subjected to reverse transcription using random hexamers. Amplification of TCR beta CDR3 by immunoSEQ multiplex PCR spanned 54 Vbeta and 13 Jbeta. One entry per CDR3 protein results from TCRdb running MiXCR on the immunoSEQ multiplex PCR reads. Of some 77,000 distinct CDR3 sequences listed, roughly 93% are singletons. This specimen comes from a study of CD8 T cells in Susac syndrome. Across the whole study: At the time their blood was drawn, patients with Susac syndrome were either therapy-naive, on corticosteroids (with some of them also receiving intravenous immunoglobulin), or on intravenous immunoglobulin alone.

The germline gives CDR1 MNHNS, CDR2 SASEGT. Trimming took 5 bases from V and 4 from J; bases not matched to a gene: 10. This CDR3 has 16 residues. Sequencing of TCR beta, carried out with a high-throughput approach, was applied to CD8+ and CD4+ T cells from the blood. Patients with Susac syndrome met diagnostic criteria defined recently for definite or probable disease. The TCR comes from a human donor with Susac syndrome. Sequencing used CD4+ T cells from PBMCs. The chain combines TRBV6-1 with TRBJ1-5; 8 bases match TRBD1. The CDR3, as DNA: TGTGCCAGCAGTCCGCAGGGGGCCCTAGGGAATCAGCCCCAGCATTTT. Translated, it gives CASSPQGALGNQPQHF.